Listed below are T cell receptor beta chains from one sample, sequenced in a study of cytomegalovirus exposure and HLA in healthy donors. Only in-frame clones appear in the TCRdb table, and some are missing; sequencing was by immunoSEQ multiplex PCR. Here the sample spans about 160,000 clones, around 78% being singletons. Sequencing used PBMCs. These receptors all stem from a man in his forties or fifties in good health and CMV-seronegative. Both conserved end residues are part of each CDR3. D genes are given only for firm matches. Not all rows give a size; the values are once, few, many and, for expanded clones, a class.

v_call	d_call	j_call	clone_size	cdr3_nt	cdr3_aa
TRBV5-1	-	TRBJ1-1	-	TGCGCCAGCACAGAACCAGCCCGGGGGAACACTGAAGCTTTCTTT	CASTEPARGNTEAFF
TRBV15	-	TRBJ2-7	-	TGTGCCACCAGCAGAGAGGCAGGCGAGCAGTACTTC	CATSREAGEQYF
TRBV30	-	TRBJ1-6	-	TGTGCCTGGAGGTCTCAGGCTAATTCACCCCTCCACTTT	CAWRSQANSPLHF
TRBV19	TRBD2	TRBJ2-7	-	TGTGCCAGTACCGATGCTAGCGGAGGGCCCTACGAGCAGTACTTC	CASTDASGGPYEQYF
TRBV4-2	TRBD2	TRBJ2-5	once	TGTGCCAGCAGCCAAGATCGGGAGGGCCAAGAGACCCAGTACTTC	CASSQDREGQETQYF
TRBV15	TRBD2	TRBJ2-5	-	TGTGCCACCAGCAGAGATACAACGGGAGGGGGGACCCAGTACTTC	CATSRDTTGGGTQYF
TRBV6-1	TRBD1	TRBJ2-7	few	TGTGCCATTTTCAGAGGGACAGGCTCCTACGAGCAGTACTTC	CAIFRGTGSYEQYF
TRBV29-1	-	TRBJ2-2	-	TGCAGCGTTGAAGAAGGCAGGGGAGACACCGGGGAGCTGTTTTTT	CSVEEGRGDTGELFF
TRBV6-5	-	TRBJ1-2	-	TGTGCCAGCAGCCCCGGACAGACCTACGGCTACACCTTC	CASSPGQTYGYTF
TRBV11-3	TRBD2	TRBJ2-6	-	TGTGCCAGCAGTTCGGGGGGGTTGACGGCCAACGTCCTGACTTTC	CASSSGGLTANVLTF
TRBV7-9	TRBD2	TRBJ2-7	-	TGTGCCAGCAGCGCCCCGGGGACTAGCCACGAGCAGTACTTC	CASSAPGTSHEQYF
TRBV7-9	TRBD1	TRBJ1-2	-	TGTGCCAGCAGTTTAGAGGGGGCCCCCTATGGCTACACCTTC	CASSLEGAPYGYTF
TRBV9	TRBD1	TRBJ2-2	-	TGTGCCAGCAGCCCAGGGACAGGGGGGGGCGGGGAGCTGTTTTTT	CASSPGTGGGGELFF
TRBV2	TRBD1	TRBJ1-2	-	TGTGCCAGCAAGAGGGACAGTAACTATGGCTACACCTTC	CASKRDSNYGYTF
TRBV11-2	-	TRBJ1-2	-	TGTGCCAGCAGCTTAAACGGGAACTATGGCTACACCTTC	CASSLNGNYGYTF
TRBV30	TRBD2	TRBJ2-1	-	TGTGCCTGGAGGCCGGGACTAGCTTACAATGAGCAGTTCTTC	CAWRPGLAYNEQFF
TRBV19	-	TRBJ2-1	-	TGTGCCAGTAGTATTCAGGGCAACTCCTACAATGAGCAGTTCTTC	CASSIQGNSYNEQFF
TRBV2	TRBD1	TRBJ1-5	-	TGTGCCAGCAGTGATTGGACAGGTGGCAATCAGCCCCAGCATTTT	CASSDWTGGNQPQHF
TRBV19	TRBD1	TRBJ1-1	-	TGTGCCAGTACCAATCCAACATTGGGGCAGGGGGCCACTGAAGCTTTCTTT	CASTNPTLGQGATEAFF
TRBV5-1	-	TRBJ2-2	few	TGCGCCACCTACAGGGAGTCCTACACCGGGGAGCTGTTTTTT	CATYRESYTGELFF
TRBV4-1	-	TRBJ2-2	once	TGCGCCAGCAGCCACTCCACGATCCGAGGCCCCACCGGGGAGCTGTTTTTT	CASSHSTIRGPTGELFF
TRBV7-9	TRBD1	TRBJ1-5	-	TGTGCCAGCAGCTTAGGGACAGGGGGCCCCAATCAGCCCCAGCATTTT	CASSLGTGGPNQPQHF
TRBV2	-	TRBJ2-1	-	TGTGCCAGCAGCGAGCAGGGGCGTCACTCCTACAATGAGCAGTTCTTC	CASSEQGRHSYNEQFF
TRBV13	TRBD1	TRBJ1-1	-	TGTGCCAGCAGATACGGGGACAGGGTGACCAACACTGAAGCTTTCTTT	CASRYGDRVTNTEAFF
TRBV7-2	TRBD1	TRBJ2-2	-	TGTGCCAGCAGATTAGTCGGGACAGTAAAGGGGACCGGGGAGCTGTTTTTT	CASRLVGTVKGTGELFF
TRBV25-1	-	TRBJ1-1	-	TGTGCCAGCAGTGAATTGGGGGCTTTGGACACTGAAGCTTTCTTT	CASSELGALDTEAFF
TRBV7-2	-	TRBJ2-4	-	TGTGCCAGCAGCTTAGCGGGGCCGACCCAAAACATTCAGTACTTC	CASSLAGPTQNIQYF
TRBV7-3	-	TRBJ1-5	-	TGTGCCAGCAGCCCGACCGGGGGGCAGCGCAATCAGCCCCAGCATTTT	CASSPTGGQRNQPQHF
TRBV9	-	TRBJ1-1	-	TGTGCCAGCAGCGTAGATGGCAGATCTAACACTGAAGCTTTCTTT	CASSVDGRSNTEAFF
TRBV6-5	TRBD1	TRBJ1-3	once	TGTGCCAGCAGTCGGACAGGGGCTGGAAACACCATATATTTT	CASSRTGAGNTIYF
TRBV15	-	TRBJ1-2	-	TGTGCCACCAGCAGAGATATCCAGAACTATGGCTACACCTTC	CATSRDIQNYGYTF
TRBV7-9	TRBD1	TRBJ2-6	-	TGTGCCAGCAGCGGCCGGGACAGCTCTGGGGCCAACGGCCTGACTTTC	CASSGRDSSGANGLTF
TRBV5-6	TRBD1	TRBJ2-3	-	TGTGCCAGCAGTTTCCGGGACAGGGAATATACGCAGTATTTT	CASSFRDREYTQYF
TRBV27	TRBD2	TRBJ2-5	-	TGTGCCAGCACCAGGACTAGTGGTGCCATTGGGGAGACCCAGTACTTC	CASTRTSGAIGETQYF
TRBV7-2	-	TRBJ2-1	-	TGTGCCAGCAGCTTAAAACAGCAGCAGTTCTTC	CASSLKQQQFF
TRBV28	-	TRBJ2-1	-	TGTGCCAGCAGTTCAGGAGGGAGGCAAGGTGAGCAGTTCTTC	CASSSGGRQGEQFF
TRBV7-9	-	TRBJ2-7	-	TGTGCCAGCAGCTTGGGTCAGGGGTTGTCCTACGAGCAGTACTTC	CASSLGQGLSYEQYF
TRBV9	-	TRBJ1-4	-	TGTGCCAGCAGCTCGGAAGGGGGGGCAACTAATGAAAAACTGTTTTTT	CASSSEGGATNEKLFF
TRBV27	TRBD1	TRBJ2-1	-	TGTGCCAGCAGTTTCCTGGACAGGGGCCAAAATGAGCAGTTCTTC	CASSFLDRGQNEQFF
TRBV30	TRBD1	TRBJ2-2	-	TGTGCCTGGGGGTTAAAGACAGGGATCAACACCGGGGAGCTGTTTTTT	CAWGLKTGINTGELFF
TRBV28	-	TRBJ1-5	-	TGTTCCTCCGGTTGGGCTTCCGTTCAGCCCCAGCATTTT	CSSGWASVQPQHF
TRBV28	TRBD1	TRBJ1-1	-	TGTGCCAGCAGTTTAAAGACAGGGGGAAGGACTGAAGCTTTCTTT	CASSLKTGGRTEAFF
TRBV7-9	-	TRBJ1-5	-	TGTTCCAGCAGCTTCGCAGGTTTTGGCAATCAGCCCCAGCATTTT	CSSSFAGFGNQPQHF
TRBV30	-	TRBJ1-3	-	TGTGCCTGGAACAGTTACAGAAACACCATATATTTT	CAWNSYRNTIYF
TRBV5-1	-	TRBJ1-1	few	TGCGCCAGCAGCTCCGTAACAGGGAGAGCTGAAGCTTTCTTT	CASSSVTGRAEAFF
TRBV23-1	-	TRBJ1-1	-	TGCGCCAGCAGTCAATCGCGACAGTCGAAGGCCGACACTGAAGCTTTCTTT	CASSQSRQSKADTEAFF